These 21 T cell receptor beta chains were all obtained from the same sample, sequenced in a study of Ad26.COV2.S vaccination and SARS-CoV-2 variants. Profiling relied on immunoSEQ multiplex PCR, and the TCRdb table lists in-frame clones only, not all of them. The profile shows more than 300,000 clones, around 90% of them singletons. Treatment: some 20 received Ad26.COV2.S at low or high dose, single or two shots; five or six received placebo; per-sample allocation not given. Each sample was drawn 63 days after the first injection (of vaccine or placebo). Sequenced material: peripheral blood, taken in a trial of Ad26.COV2.S vaccine versus placebo. These receptor sequences come from a person between 18 and 59 years old who received the Ad26.COV2.S COVID-19 vaccine or a placebo.

CDR3 protein: CASSQGNGLNTGELFF. DNA of the CDR3: TGCGCCAGCAGCCAAGGAAATGGCCTGAACACCGGGGAGCTGTTTTTT. The J gene is TRBJ2-2, the V gene TRBV4-3; no reliable D call. The germline gives CDR1 LGHNA, CDR2 YSLEER. CDR3 size: 16 residues. Trimming cost V 1 base and J 1 base, with 10 bases left between them.

The V gene is TRBV7-6, the J gene TRBJ1-6; 9 bases are shared with TRBD1. V shed 5 bases and J 6 bases; nucleotides not matched to a gene: 11. This CDR3 spans 17 amino acids. The germline CDR1 and CDR2 sequences are SGHVS and FNYEAQ. The CDR3 DNA reads as TGTGCCAGCAGCCTAAACAGGGGGCAAATGGCTAATTCACCCCTCCACTTT. It is translated as CASSLNRGQMANSPLHF. The full variable domain, with the rest looked up from reference TRBV7-6 and TRBJ1-6, is GAGVSQSPRYKVTKRGQDVALRCDPISGHVSLYWYRQALGQGPEFLTYFNYEAQQDKSGLPNDRFSAERPEGSISTLTIQRTEQRDSAMYRCASSLNRGQMANSPLHFGNGTRLTVT.

This sequence joins TRBV7-9 and TRBJ2-1; no firm D call. There are 13 residues in the CDR3. The V gene lost 3 bases and the J gene lost 5 bases, with 8 bases spanning the gap. CDR1 is SEHNR, CDR2 FQNEAQ, per germline (reference sequence). CDR3 nucleotides: TGTGCCAGCAGCTTTCCAGCGCACAATGAGCAGTTCTTC. Its protein is CASSFPAHNEQFF.

The V gene is TRBV27, the J gene TRBJ2-7; possible D gene TRBD1, 6 bases. The V gene's germline CDR1 is MNHEY and CDR2 SMNVEV (reference sequence). Trimming stripped 5 bases from V and 4 bases from J, with 12 bases between. This CDR3 is built from 13 residues. The CDR3 reads CASSPRDRYEQYF. As DNA, the CDR3 is TGTGCCAGCAGTCCACGAGACAGGTACGAGCAGTACTTC.

The V call is TRBV6-5, the J call TRBJ1-1; 9 positions agree with TRBD1. Unmatched junction bases numbered 6, after V lost 5 bases and J lost 5 bases. Looked up from germline, CDR1 is MNHEY and CDR2 is SVGAGI. The CDR3 extends over 14 amino acids. The CDR3 DNA is TGTGCCAGCAGTAGCGACAGGGGGAGTACTGAAGCTTTCTTT. This gives the protein CASSSDRGSTEAFF.

Concerning this clone: Other DNA sequences in the same sample also yield this CDR3. The chain is built from TRBV3-1 (or the pseudogene TRBV3-2) and TRBJ2-2; D is unresolved. Germline CDR1 reads LGHDT; CDR2 reads YNNKEL (reference sequence). Between the trimmed V and J ends, which lost 3 bases and 6 bases, there was a span of 5 bases. The CDR3 is 12 amino acids. CDR3: CASSQGPGELFF. The CDR3 coding sequence is TGTGCCAGCAGCCAGGGTCCCGGGGAGCTGTTTTTT.

This chain uses TRBV9 with TRBJ1-6, with 7 positions matching TRBD1. J gave up 10 bases and V 0 bases, and 7 bases lay outside the gene matches. This CDR3 comprises 15 residues. The germline V gene has CDR1 SGDLS and CDR2 YYNGEE. CDR3 protein: CASSVETGFGSPLHF. CDR3 sequence (DNA): TGTGCCAGCAGCGTAGAGACAGGGTTCGGATCACCCCTCCACTTT. Complete variable domain (other parts from reference TRBV9 and TRBJ1-6): DSGVTQTPKHLITATGQRVTLRCSPRSGDLSVYWYQQSLDQGLQFLIQYYNGEERAKGNILERFSAQQFPDLHSELNLSSLELGDSALYFCASSVETGFGSPLHFGNGTRLTVT.

There are many counts of this clone. This chain uses TRBV12-3 or TRBV12-4 with TRBJ1-2, with a tentative D call TRBD1 (6 bases). V was clipped by 7 bases and J by 4 bases, with 13 bases between them. CDR3 length: 13 amino acids. The chain's CDR3 is CASTMDSFYGYTF. The CDR3 nucleotides are TGTGCCAGCACTATGGACAGTTTCTATGGCTACACCTTC.

This clone has a handful of counts. The CDR3: CASSQGTRDNQPQHF. Written as DNA, the CDR3 is TGCGCCAGCAGCCAAGGAACCAGGGATAATCAGCCCCAGCATTTT. V is TRBV4-1 and J is TRBJ1-5, with D perhaps matching TRBD1 (5 bases). The ends were cut back, 1 base at V and 4 bases at J, with 11 bases in the middle. Germline assignment: CDR1 MGHRA and CDR2 YSYEKL. CDR3 length: 15 amino acids.

The chain couples TRBV5-4 to TRBJ2-7; D call uncertain. V lost 4 bases to trimming and J lost 0 bases, with 14 bases between them. Germline CDR1 is SGHNT and CDR2 is YYREEE (reference sequence). The CDR3 is 15 amino acids. DNA for the CDR3: TGTGCCAGCAGCGGTACACCGTACGACTCCTACGAGCAGTACTTC. Translation gives CASSGTPYDSYEQYF.

The V gene is TRBV24-1, the J gene TRBJ2-6; 8 bases are a match to TRBD1. In germline, CDR1 is KGHDR, CDR2 SFDVKD. V shed 5 bases and J 2 bases; nucleotides not matched to a gene: 1. The CDR3 has 15 residues. CDR3 coding DNA: TGTGCCACCAGTGCAGGGGGCGCTGGGGCCAACGTCCTGACTTTC. It specifies CATSAGGAGANVLTF.

V is TRBV20-1 and J is TRBJ1-2, with D possibly TRBD1 on 5 matching bases. This CDR3 comprises 12 residues. Trimming pared 3 bases from V and 3 bases from J, leaving 8 bases between. Per the germline V gene, CDR1 is DFQATT and CDR2 is SNEGSKA (reference sequence). In nucleotides, the CDR3 is TGCAGTGCTAGTCAGACAGACTATGGCTACACCTTC. As protein: CSASQTDYGYTF.

CDR3 DNA: TGTGCCAGCAGCCGGGGGACGGTGAACACCGGGGAGCTGTTTTTT. Amino acids: CASSRGTVNTGELFF. V gene TRBV7-3 combines with J gene TRBJ2-2, with D possibly matching TRBD2 (6 bases). V lost 5 bases to trimming and J lost 1 base, with 11 bases between them. Per germline, CDR1 SGHTA and CDR2 FQGTGA. The CDR3 contains 15 residues.

V is TRBV18 and J is TRBJ1-5, with D possibly matching TRBD1 (6 bases). V gave up 8 bases and J gave up 5 bases, with 13 bases separating them. The CDR3 is made up of 13 amino acids. The germline CDR1 and CDR2 sequences are KGHSH and LQKENI. The CDR3, as DNA: TGTGCCAGCACTAGGGGGGTGGATCAGCCCCAGCATTTT. This codes for CASTRGVDQPQHF.

The count of this clone is one. The chain joins TRBV5-5 to TRBJ1-6; D is ambiguous. CDR3 size: 14 residues. CDR1 and CDR2 (germline): SGHKS, YYEKEE (reference sequence). Trimming shortened V by 2 bases and J by 7 bases, and 10 bases separated the two germline ends. For the CDR3, the DNA is TGTGCCAGCAGCTTACGGGGAGACAATTCACCCCTCCACTTT. Translation gives CASSLRGDNSPLHF.

This rearrangement joins TRBV5-1 to TRBJ2-5; TRBD1 matches 7 bases. The J segment lost 1 base and the V segment lost 4 bases, leaving 7 bases of the junction unmatched. CDR3 length: 15 amino acids. Germline assignment: CDR1 SGHRS and CDR2 YFSETQ. The CDR3 protein is CASSPWTGIQETQYF. CDR3 DNA sequence: TGCGCCAGCAGCCCATGGACAGGAATCCAAGAGACCCAGTACTTC.

This clone appeared a few times. The J gene is TRBJ1-2, the V gene TRBV4-1; 7 bases line up with TRBD1. The CDR3 contains 11 residues. Trimming cost V 6 bases and J 10 bases; bases outside gene matches: 5. Germline values: CDR1 MGHRA, CDR2 YSYEKL. CDR3 nucleotides: TGCGCCAGCAGGACAGGGATCGACTACACCTTC. It encodes CASRTGIDYTF.

The chain joins TRBV6-6 to TRBJ1-1; 8 nucleotides match TRBD1. Germline CDR1 reads MNHNY; CDR2 reads SVGAGI (reference sequence). CDR3 size: 16 residues. Losses at the gene ends were 0 bases for V and 3 bases for J; bases not matched to a gene: 6. CDR3 loop: CASSYSPAGGYTEAFF. CDR3 nucleotide sequence: TGTGCCAGCAGTTACTCCCCGGCAGGGGGCTACACTGAAGCTTTCTTT.

The J gene is TRBJ1-1, the V gene TRBV5-6; D possibly corresponds to TRBD1 (6 bases). V dropped 4 bases and J dropped 0 bases, with 16 bases sitting between them. Germline values: CDR1 SGHDT, CDR2 YYEEEE. The CDR3 consists of 16 residues. The CDR3 nucleotides read TGTGCCAGCAGCCGCACGACGACAGGAATGAACACTGAAGCTTTCTTT. Its protein product is CASSRTTTGMNTEAFF.

CDR3 coding DNA: TGCGCCAGCAGCCAAGGGGGTGTCGGTAGTGAGCAGTTCTTC. This sequence encodes CASSQGGVGSEQFF. The chain uses TRBV4-1 and TRBJ2-1; no clear D gene. There are 14 residues in the CDR3. V lost 1 base, J lost 9 bases, and 13 bases lay in between. Germline lookup yields CDR1 MGHRA and CDR2 YSYEKL.

The chain uses TRBV7-3 and TRBJ1-5, with TRBD1 matching over 7 bases. CDR1 and CDR2 from the germline V gene are SGHTA and FQGTGA. The CDR3 has 14 amino acids. V lost 5 bases to trimming and J lost 7 bases; unmatched junction nucleotides: 8. CDR3 bases: TGTGCCAGCAGCAGAGACAGGGCCGGACAGCCCCAGCATTTT. This gives the protein CASSRDRAGQPQHF.